The rows below give T cell receptor beta chains drawn from one sample of a study of blood T cell repertoires in COVID-19. TCRdb keeps only in-frame clones here, not all; method: immunoSEQ multiplex PCR. The repertoire holds fewer than 300,000 clones, with approximately 83% as singletons. The material sequenced was PBMCs or T cells enriched from blood (not recorded which). The receptor source for this set is a woman in her thirties who had recovered from COVID-19. CDR3s include the opening cysteine and the closing phenylalanine or tryptophan. A D gene is named only where the DNA matches it firmly. Expanded clones get a size class; other rows say once, few or many, or leave the size out.

j_call	d_call	v_call	clone_size	cdr3_aa	cdr3_nt
TRBJ2-5	NA	TRBV25-1	NA	CASSAQGMETQYF	TGTGCCAGCAGTGCCCAGGGGATGGAGACCCAGTACTTC
TRBJ2-7	TRBD1	TRBV6-5	NA	CASSRQGAIYEQYF	TGTGCCAGCAGCCGACAGGGGGCTATCTACGAGCAGTACTTC
TRBJ2-7	TRBD1	TRBV7-3	NA	CASSVGQGRNEQYF	TGTGCCAGCAGCGTTGGACAGGGTCGCAACGAGCAGTACTTC
TRBJ2-7	NA	TRBV3-1/TRBV3-2	NA	CASSQVNLANEQYF	TGTGCCAGCAGCCAAGTTAATCTAGCGAACGAGCAGTACTTC
TRBJ1-4	NA	TRBV2	NA	CASSDINRAANEKLFF	TGTGCCAGCAGTGACATAAACAGGGCGGCTAATGAAAAACTGTTTTTT
TRBJ1-1	NA	TRBV6-5	NA	CASSYSGGSAFF	TGTGCCAGCAGTTACTCGGGGGGATCGGCTTTCTTT
TRBJ1-2	TRBD1	TRBV28	NA	CASSLKTVGTGRGYTF	TGTGCCAGCAGTTTAAAGACCGTGGGGACAGGGAGAGGCTACACCTTC
TRBJ1-5	TRBD1	TRBV19	NA	CASRTGSTDQPQHF	TGTGCCAGTCGGACAGGGAGTACGGATCAGCCCCAGCATTTT
TRBJ1-1	TRBD1	TRBV5-1	NA	CASSLGQGSTEAFF	TGCGCCAGCAGCTTAGGACAGGGGAGCACTGAAGCTTTCTTT
TRBJ1-5	NA	TRBV5-1	NA	CASSPDGQSNQPQHF	TGCGCCAGCAGCCCGGACGGACAGAGCAATCAGCCCCAGCATTTT
TRBJ1-6	TRBD1	TRBV10-1	NA	CASANLRDRDPPLHF	TGCGCCAGCGCAAATCTCCGGGACAGGGATCCACCCCTCCACTTT
TRBJ2-1	TRBD1	TRBV28	NA	CASSLRPLGQGADNEQFF	TGTGCCAGCAGCCTTAGACCCCTTGGACAGGGGGCGGACAATGAGCAGTTCTTC
TRBJ2-1	NA	TRBV7-2	NA	CASSLTGGFHNEQFF	TGTGCCAGCAGCTTAACAGGAGGGTTCCACAATGAGCAGTTCTTC
TRBJ2-7	TRBD1	TRBV7-2	NA	CASSLGTGPYEQYF	TGTGCCAGCAGCTTAGGGACAGGACCCTACGAGCAGTACTTC
TRBJ2-2	TRBD1	TRBV27	NA	CASSFSRDRGTGELFF	TGTGCCAGCAGTTTCTCCCGGGACAGGGGAACCGGGGAGCTGTTTTTT
TRBJ2-7	TRBD2	TRBV6-5	NA	CASSPDGGGTYEQYF	TGTGCCAGCAGCCCGGACGGGGGGGGGACCTACGAGCAGTACTTC
TRBJ1-4	TRBD1	TRBV2	NA	CASRPGTGDSWEKLFF	TGTGCCAGCAGGCCCGGGACAGGGGACTCTTGGGAAAAACTGTTTTTT
TRBJ2-2	NA	TRBV2	many	CASSRQTGELFF	TGTGCCAGCAGCCGACAGACCGGGGAGCTGTTTTTT
TRBJ2-6	NA	TRBV7-8	NA	CASSMTGANVLTF	TGTGCCAGCAGCATGACAGGGGCCAACGTCCTGACTTTC
TRBJ1-4	NA	TRBV20-1	once	CSASWGVEATNEKLFF	TGCAGTGCTAGTTGGGGGGTTGAGGCAACTAATGAAAAACTGTTTTTT
TRBJ2-7	NA	TRBV11-3	NA	CASSLGQGHEQYF	TGTGCCAGCAGCTTAGGGCAGGGGCACGAGCAGTACTTC
TRBJ1-2	NA	TRBV12-3/TRBV12-4	NA	CASSWRNYGYTF	TGTGCCAGCAGTTGGAGGAACTATGGCTACACCTTC
TRBJ1-2	NA	TRBV5-6	NA	CASSFPDSWGYGYTF	TGTGCCAGCAGCTTCCCGGACAGCTGGGGCTATGGCTACACCTTC
TRBJ2-7	TRBD1	TRBV12-3/TRBV12-4	NA	CASTRTGGIEQYF	TGTGCCAGCACCCGGACAGGGGGCATCGAGCAGTACTTC
TRBJ1-5	NA	TRBV19	NA	CASSIDPWQSNQPQHF	TGTGCCAGTAGTATAGATCCCTGGCAGTCCAATCAGCCCCAGCATTTT
TRBJ2-7	NA	TRBV7-6	NA	CASRQGNEQYF	TGTGCCAGCCGGCAGGGAAACGAGCAGTACTTC
TRBJ2-3	NA	TRBV11-3	once	CASSLVEGDTQYF	TGTGCCAGCAGCTTAGTCGAGGGAGATACGCAGTATTTT
TRBJ1-1	NA	TRBV19	NA	CASSGEVPEAFF	TGTGCCAGTAGTGGGGAGGTCCCTGAAGCTTTCTTT
TRBJ1-2	NA	TRBV3-1/TRBV3-2	NA	CASSQLDGEGYTF	TGTGCCAGCAGCCAACTAGACGGAGAGGGCTACACCTTC
TRBJ2-6	NA	TRBV5-6	NA	CASSWGAGANVLTF	TGTGCCAGCAGCTGGGGCGCTGGGGCCAACGTCCTGACTTTC
TRBJ1-1	TRBD1	TRBV7-9	NA	CASSDPSGRGRNTEAFF	TGTGCCAGCAGCGATCCTTCTGGCAGGGGGCGGAACACTGAAGCTTTCTTT
TRBJ2-1	TRBD2	TRBV19	NA	CASSEGSGRSYNEQFF	TGTGCCAGTAGTGAGGGGAGCGGGAGGTCTTACAATGAGCAGTTCTTC
TRBJ2-7	TRBD2	TRBV2	few	CASRGLAGYEQYF	TGTGCCAGCAGGGGACTAGCTGGTTACGAGCAGTACTTC
TRBJ1-1	NA	TRBV19	once	CASSPGYTEAFF	TGTGCCAGTAGTCCAGGGTACACTGAAGCTTTCTTT
TRBJ2-3	NA	TRBV11-2	NA	CASRTEVLYTQYF	TGTGCCAGCAGGACAGAAGTTCTTTATACGCAGTATTTT
TRBJ1-1	TRBD1	TRBV19	NA	CASSIGARRGPNTEAFF	TGTGCCAGTAGTATAGGGGCGCGTAGGGGGCCCAACACTGAAGCTTTCTTT
TRBJ1-1	NA	TRBV6-1	large	CASSERSLGGGLAEAFF	TGTGCCAGCAGTGAAAGGAGCCTTGGGGGAGGTTTGGCTGAAGCTTTCTTT
TRBJ2-2	TRBD2	TRBV25-1	once	CASSGGGGEGTGELFF	TGTGCCAGCAGTGGAGGCGGAGGGGAGGGCACCGGGGAGCTGTTTTTT
TRBJ2-5	TRBD2	TRBV4-1	NA	CASSHPPAGGPTLPYQETQYF	TGCGCCAGCAGCCACCCCCCAGCGGGAGGCCCGACCTTGCCGTACCAAGAGACCCAGTACTTC
TRBJ2-5	NA	TRBV9	NA	CASSPGFAETQYF	TGTGCCAGCAGCCCCGGGTTCGCAGAGACCCAGTACTTC
TRBJ2-7	NA	TRBV28	NA	CASSPRGMSEQYF	TGTGCCAGCAGTCCTCGGGGTATGTCCGAGCAGTACTTC
TRBJ1-1	NA	TRBV5-1	NA	CASSLQGTNTEAFF	TGCGCCAGCAGCTTGCAGGGGACGAACACTGAAGCTTTCTTT
TRBJ2-1	NA	TRBV5-1	NA	CASSLEAARGGEQFF	TGCGCCAGCAGCTTGGAAGCGGCCAGGGGTGGTGAGCAGTTCTTC
TRBJ1-1	NA	TRBV29-1	NA	CSADRGAGAFF	TGCAGCGCCGACCGGGGGGCAGGAGCTTTCTTT
TRBJ2-2	NA	TRBV19	NA	CASIQGTLWAGELFF	TGTGCCAGTATTCAGGGGACACTTTGGGCCGGGGAGCTGTTTTTT
TRBJ2-3	TRBD2	TRBV5-5	NA	CASSLVGGSTDTQYF	TGTGCCAGCAGCTTGGTCGGGGGGAGCACAGATACGCAGTATTTT
TRBJ1-5	NA	TRBV2	NA	CASSPETRQPQHF	TGTGCCAGCAGTCCAGAGACTAGACAGCCCCAGCATTTT
TRBJ1-3	NA	TRBV29-1	NA	CSVQGSGNTIYF	TGCAGCGTGCAGGGCTCTGGAAACACCATATATTTT
TRBJ2-2	TRBD1	TRBV11-3	once	CASSPGQDSNTGELFF	TGTGCCAGCAGCCCCGGACAGGATTCGAACACCGGGGAGCTGTTTTTT
TRBJ2-7	TRBD1	TRBV5-5	NA	CASSRPGQGAVYEQYF	TGTGCCAGCAGCCGTCCGGGACAGGGGGCGGTCTACGAGCAGTACTTC